Only a few counts were recorded for the clone carrying this T cell receptor (beta chain). The antigen is unknown. The data are from a study of T cells after yellow fever vaccination. Study-wide results and caveats: Clones that expanded after primary vaccination mostly reappeared after the booster (96% CD4, around 87% CD8).

TCR cDNA was made by 5'RACE template switching, adding a universal primer site and UMIs. One entry per CDR3 protein results from TCRdb running MiXCR on the 5' RACE reads. Of fewer than 350,000 distinct CDR3 sequences in the sample, around 4.5% were seen once. The V and J ends lost 6 bases and 7 bases respectively, with 16 bases between them. The CDR3 runs 14 residues. Germline CDR1 reads DFQATT; CDR2 reads SNEGSKA (reference sequence). The TCR sequence derives from a man between 18 and 29 years old who received the YFV17D yellow fever vaccine. This rearrangement joins TRBV20-1 to TRBJ1-6, with D perhaps matching TRBD1 (5 bases). Here the sequenced sample was PBMCs, taken 15 days after the yellow fever booster vaccination. CDR3 residues: CSARAGEGNSPLHF. For the CDR3, the DNA is TGCAGTGCCCGGGCCGGGGAGGGGAATTCACCCCTCCACTTT.